A selection of T cell receptor beta chains follows, all from one sample in a study of T cell responses to AZD1222 COVID-19 vaccine. Sequenced by immunoSEQ multiplex PCR; TCRdb stores in-frame clones only, minus some. The table includes 150,000 to 200,000 clones, 90% to 95% detected once. Sample: peripheral blood, taken on day 0 of AZD1222 vaccination. The receptors shown here come from an adult in good health. CDR3s include the opening cysteine and the closing phenylalanine or tryptophan. D genes are given only for firm matches. Rows give clone size only sometimes, using once, few, many, or a class for an expanded clone.

J gene | V gene | D gene | clone size | CDR3 protein | CDR3 DNA
TRBJ1-3 | TRBV5-1 | - | once | CASSYSISRNTIYF | TGCGCCAGCAGCTACTCAATCTCCCGAAACACCATATATTTT
TRBJ1-6 | TRBV7-9 | TRBD1 | - | CASSLRQGVNSPLHF | TGTGCCAGCAGCTTAAGACAGGGGGTTAATTCACCCCTCCACTTT
TRBJ1-1 | TRBV7-9 | - | - | CASPGGAGGNTEAFF | TGTGCCAGCCCTGGGGGCGCGGGTGGGAACACTGAAGCTTTCTTT
TRBJ1-1 | TRBV6-5 | - | - | CASSRPSDSRAFF | TGTGCCAGCAGTCGCCCGTCAGACAGTAGAGCTTTCTTT
TRBJ1-2 | TRBV7-2 | - | - | CASSYSAGGDYGYTF | TGTGCCAGCAGCTATTCTGCGGGGGGTGACTATGGCTACACCTTC
TRBJ1-5 | TRBV19 | TRBD1 | once | CASKPAGGFSNQPQHF | TGTGCCAGTAAGCCGGCAGGGGGTTTTAGCAATCAGCCCCAGCATTTT
TRBJ2-7 | TRBV18 | TRBD2 | - | CASSPQETSGGAYEQYF | TGTGCCAGCTCACCACAGGAAACTAGCGGGGGTGCCTACGAGCAGTACTTC
TRBJ1-2 | TRBV7-9 | - | - | CASSPPPQGNYGYTF | TGTGCCAGCAGCCCCCCCCCACAGGGAAACTATGGCTACACCTTC
TRBJ2-7 | TRBV6-5 | TRBD1 | few | CASRLDRSREQYF | TGTGCCAGCCGATTGGACAGGTCTCGCGAGCAGTACTTC
TRBJ1-6 | TRBV27 | - | - | CASRLIYNSPLHF | TGTGCCAGCAGACTGATCTATAATTCACCCCTCCACTTT
TRBJ2-2 | TRBV29-1 | TRBD1 | - | CSVVKRTGGELFF | TGCAGCGTTGTTAAAAGGACAGGCGGGGAGCTGTTTTTT
TRBJ2-5 | TRBV5-1 | TRBD1 | - | CASSGTGTFGETQYF | TGCGCCAGCAGCGGGACAGGGACATTTGGAGAGACCCAGTACTTC
TRBJ2-3 | TRBV5-4 | - | - | CASSPSGAYTDTQYF | TGTGCCAGCAGCCCATCTGGGGCCTACACAGATACGCAGTATTTT
TRBJ2-3 | TRBV30 | - | - | CAWTWGSDTQYF | TGTGCCTGGACGTGGGGCTCCGATACGCAGTATTTT
TRBJ2-5 | TRBV2 | TRBD2 | - | CASSRLAGSETQYF | TGTGCCAGCAGTAGACTAGCGGGAAGCGAGACCCAGTACTTC
TRBJ2-1 | TRBV3-1/TRBV3-2 | - | - | CASSQAGTHNEQFF | TGTGCCAGCAGCCAGGCAGGGACTCACAATGAGCAGTTCTTC
TRBJ1-5 | TRBV19 | TRBD1 | - | CASTGTGGRQPQHF | TGTGCCAGTACCGGGACAGGGGGCCGTCAGCCCCAGCATTTT
TRBJ2-5 | TRBV10-2 | - | - | CASSVTVETQYF | TGCGCCAGCAGTGTCACCGTGGAGACCCAGTACTTC
TRBJ2-3 | TRBV4-2 | - | - | CASSQQAADTDTQYF | TGTGCCAGCAGCCAGCAAGCGGCCGACACAGATACGCAGTATTTT
TRBJ1-5 | TRBV30 | - | - | CAWSVESNQPQHF | TGTGCCTGGAGTGTCGAGAGCAATCAGCCCCAGCATTTT
TRBJ2-7 | TRBV5-4 | - | - | CASSLEHQAGEQYF | TGTGCCAGCAGCTTGGAACATCAGGCGGGCGAGCAGTACTTC
TRBJ1-1 | TRBV5-4 | - | - | CASSLIEADEAFF | TGTGCCAGCAGCTTGATTGAGGCAGACGAAGCTTTCTTT
TRBJ2-3 | TRBV6-5 | TRBD2 | - | CASRVLAAGEDTQYF | TGTGCCAGCAGGGTCCTAGCGGCCGGGGAAGATACGCAGTATTTT
TRBJ2-5 | TRBV5-1 | - | - | CASSVGSDSGLKETQYF | TGCGCCAGCAGCGTAGGGTCGGACAGCGGCTTAAAAGAGACCCAGTACTTC
TRBJ2-3 | TRBV27 | - | - | CASRTPATDTQYF | TGTGCCAGCAGAACCCCGGCCACGGATACGCAGTATTTT
TRBJ2-1 | TRBV2 | TRBD2 | - | CASSGTSGSYNEQFF | TGTGCCAGCAGTGGGACTAGCGGGAGTTACAATGAGCAGTTCTTC
TRBJ1-2 | TRBV4-1 | - | - | CASSQTGLISHYGYTF | TGCGCCAGCAGCCAAACTGGCCTAATCTCGCACTATGGCTACACCTTC
TRBJ2-7 | TRBV20-1 | - | - | CSARGRVEQYF | TGCAGTGCTAGAGGCAGGGTCGAGCAGTACTTC
TRBJ1-2 | TRBV27 | - | - | CASSSLTAGRSNYGYTF | TGTGCCAGCAGTTCCCTTACGGCAGGACGGAGTAACTATGGCTACACCTTC
TRBJ1-1 | TRBV14 | - | - | CASSQVGHTGFEAFF | TGTGCCAGCAGCCAAGTGGGGCATACAGGTTTTGAAGCTTTCTTT
TRBJ2-4 | TRBV19 | - | - | CASSSFEWSGGNKNIQYF | TGTGCCAGTAGTTCCTTTGAGTGGTCAGGAGGGAACAAAAACATTCAGTACTTC
TRBJ2-1 | TRBV6-1 | TRBD2 | - | CASSEIAGGYNEQFF | TGTGCCAGCAGTGAAATAGCGGGGGGTTACAATGAGCAGTTCTTC